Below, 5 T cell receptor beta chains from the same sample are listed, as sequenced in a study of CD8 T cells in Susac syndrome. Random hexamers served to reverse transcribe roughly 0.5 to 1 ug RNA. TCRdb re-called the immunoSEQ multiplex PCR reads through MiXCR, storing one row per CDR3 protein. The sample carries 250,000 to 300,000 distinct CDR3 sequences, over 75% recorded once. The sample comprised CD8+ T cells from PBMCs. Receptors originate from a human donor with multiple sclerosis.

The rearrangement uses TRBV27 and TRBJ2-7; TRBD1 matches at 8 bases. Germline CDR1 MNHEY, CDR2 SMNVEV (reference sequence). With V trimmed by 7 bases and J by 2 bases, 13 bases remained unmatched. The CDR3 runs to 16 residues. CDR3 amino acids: CASIRIGGQVPYEQYF. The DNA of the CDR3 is TGTGCCAGCATACGAATCGGGGGACAGGTTCCCTACGAGCAGTACTTC.

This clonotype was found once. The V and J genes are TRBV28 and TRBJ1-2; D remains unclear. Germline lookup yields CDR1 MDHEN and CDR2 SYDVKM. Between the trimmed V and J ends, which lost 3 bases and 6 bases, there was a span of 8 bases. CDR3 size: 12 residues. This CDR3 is CASSLLRDGYTF. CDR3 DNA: TGTGCCAGCAGTTTGTTGCGGGATGGCTACACCTTC.

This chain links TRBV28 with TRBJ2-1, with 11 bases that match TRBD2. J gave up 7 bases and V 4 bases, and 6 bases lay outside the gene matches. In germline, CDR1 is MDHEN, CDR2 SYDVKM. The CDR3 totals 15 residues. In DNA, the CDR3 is TGTGCCAGCAGTTCCCGACTAGCGGGAAAGAATGAGCAGTTCTTC. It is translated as CASSSRLAGKNEQFF.

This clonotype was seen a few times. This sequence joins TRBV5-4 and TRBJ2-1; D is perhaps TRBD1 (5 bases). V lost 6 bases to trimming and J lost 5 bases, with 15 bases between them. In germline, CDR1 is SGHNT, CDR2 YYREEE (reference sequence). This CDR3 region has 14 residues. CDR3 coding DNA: TGTGCCAGCACCCCTGGGGCCAGCAACAATGAGCAGTTCTTC. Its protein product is CASTPGASNNEQFF.

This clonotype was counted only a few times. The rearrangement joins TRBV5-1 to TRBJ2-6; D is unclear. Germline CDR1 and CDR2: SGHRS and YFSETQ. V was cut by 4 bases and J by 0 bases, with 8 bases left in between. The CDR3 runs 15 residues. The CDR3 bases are TGCGCCAGCAGCCCGGACCGCTCTGGGGCCAACGTCCTGACTTTC. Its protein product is CASSPDRSGANVLTF. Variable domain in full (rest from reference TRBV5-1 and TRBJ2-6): KAGVTQTPRYLIKTRGQQVTLSCSPISGHRSVSWYQQTPGQGLQFLFEYFSETQRNKGNFPGRFSGRQFSNSRSEMNVSTLELGDSALYLCASSPDRSGANVLTFGAGSRLTVL.